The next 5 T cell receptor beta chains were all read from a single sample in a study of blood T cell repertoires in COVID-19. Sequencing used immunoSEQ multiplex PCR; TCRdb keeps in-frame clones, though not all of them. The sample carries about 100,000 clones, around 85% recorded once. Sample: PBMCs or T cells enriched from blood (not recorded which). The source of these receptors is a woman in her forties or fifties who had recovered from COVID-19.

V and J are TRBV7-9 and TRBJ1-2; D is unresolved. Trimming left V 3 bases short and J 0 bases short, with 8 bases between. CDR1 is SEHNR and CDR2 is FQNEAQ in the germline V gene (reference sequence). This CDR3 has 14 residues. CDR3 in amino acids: CASSFFDSNYGYTF. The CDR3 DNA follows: TGTGCCAGCAGCTTCTTCGACTCTAACTATGGCTACACCTTC.

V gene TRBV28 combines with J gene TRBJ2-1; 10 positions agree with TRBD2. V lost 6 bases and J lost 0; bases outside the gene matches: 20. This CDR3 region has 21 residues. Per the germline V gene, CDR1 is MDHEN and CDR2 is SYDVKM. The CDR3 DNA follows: TGTGCCAGCAGCACCCTGGGTCCGACTAGCGGGTCCTCGAGCTCCTACAATGAGCAGTTCTTC. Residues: CASSTLGPTSGSSSSYNEQFF. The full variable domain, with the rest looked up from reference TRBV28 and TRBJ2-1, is DVKVTQSSRYLVKRTGEKVFLECVQDMDHENMFWYRQDPGLGLRLIYFSYDVKMKEKGDIPEGYSVSREKKERFSLILESASTNQTSMYLCASSTLGPTSGSSSSYNEQFFGPGTRLTVL.

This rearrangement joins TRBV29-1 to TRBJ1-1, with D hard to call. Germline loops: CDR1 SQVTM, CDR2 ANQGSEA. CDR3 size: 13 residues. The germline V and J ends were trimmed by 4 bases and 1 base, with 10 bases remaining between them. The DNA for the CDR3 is TGCAGCGTTGGTATGAGGGAGAACACTGAAGCTTTCTTT. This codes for CSVGMRENTEAFF. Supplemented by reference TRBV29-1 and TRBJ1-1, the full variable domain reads SAVISQKPSRDICQRGTSLTIQCQVDSQVTMMFWYRQQPGQSLTLIATANQGSEATYESGFVIDKFPISRPNLTFSTLTVSNMSPEDSSIYLCSVGMRENTEAFFGQGTRLTVV.

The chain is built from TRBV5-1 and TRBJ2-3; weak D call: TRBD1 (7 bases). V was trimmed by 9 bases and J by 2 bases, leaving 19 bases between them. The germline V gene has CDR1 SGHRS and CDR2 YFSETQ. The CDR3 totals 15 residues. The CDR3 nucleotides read TGCGCCACCTCAGGGGGGTCGGGCCCCACAGATACGCAGTATTTT. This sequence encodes CATSGGSGPTDTQYF.

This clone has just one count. The DNA for the CDR3 is TGTGCCAGCAGCTCCCGGGGCGGGGGCCGGGAGACCCAGTACTTC. Residues: CASSSRGGGRETQYF. This chain links TRBV11-2 with TRBJ2-5, with D possibly matching TRBD2 (7 bases). Trimming left V 4 bases short and J 5 bases short, with 17 bases between. Germline V gene sequence: CDR1 SGHAT, CDR2 FQNNGV. CDR3 length: 15 amino acids.